This is a list of T cell receptor beta chains from one sample in a study of blood T cell repertoires in COVID-19. Clones were read by immunoSEQ multiplex PCR, and TCRdb kept only the in-frame ones, dropping some. The sample records roughly 130,000 clones, around 76% being singletons. The sequenced sample was peripheral blood. The receptors originated from a man aged 80 or over with acute or convalescent COVID-19. Each CDR3 is given with its conserved first and last residue. D genes are given only for firm matches.

j_call cdr3_length v_call d_call cdr3_aa cdr3_nt
TRBJ2-3 17 TRBV11-2 TRBD2 CASSPSGGYWSTDTQYF TGTGCCAGCAGCCCGAGCGGGGGGTACTGGAGCACAGATACGCAGTATTTT
TRBJ2-3 15 TRBV2 NA CASTQGTTSTDTQYF TGTGCCAGCACCCAGGGGACAACTAGCACAGATACGCAGTATTTT
TRBJ2-7 16 TRBV14 NA CASSQVTRTEIYEQYF TGTGCCAGCAGCCAAGTGACCCGGACAGAAATCTACGAGCAGTACTTC
TRBJ1-4 14 TRBV18 TRBD1 CASSPGQGNEKLFF TGTGCCAGCTCACCTGGACAGGGAAATGAAAAACTGTTTTTT
TRBJ2-2 18 TRBV4-3 TRBD2 CASSQDRQRGGLIGELFF TGCGCCAGCAGCCAAGATCGACAGCGGGGGGGATTAATCGGGGAGCTGTTTTTT
TRBJ2-1 15 TRBV7-6 TRBD2 CASSSLAGYVDEQFF TGTGCCAGCAGCTCGCTAGCGGGGTACGTAGATGAGCAGTTCTTC
TRBJ1-2 13 TRBV6-6 NA CASSPQEQYGYTF TGTGCCAGCAGTCCACAGGAGCAGTATGGCTACACCTTC
TRBJ1-6 12 TRBV28 NA CASSAVNSPLHF TGTGCCAGCAGTGCAGTTAATTCACCCCTCCACTTT
TRBJ2-1 15 TRBV5-1 TRBD2 CASSLVAGATNEQFF TGCGCCAGCAGTCTCGTAGCGGGGGCTACAAATGAGCAGTTCTTC
TRBJ2-7 16 TRBV7-2 TRBD1 CASSRLGTGGSYEQYF TGTGCCAGCAGCCGTCTCGGGACAGGGGGGTCCTACGAGCAGTACTTC